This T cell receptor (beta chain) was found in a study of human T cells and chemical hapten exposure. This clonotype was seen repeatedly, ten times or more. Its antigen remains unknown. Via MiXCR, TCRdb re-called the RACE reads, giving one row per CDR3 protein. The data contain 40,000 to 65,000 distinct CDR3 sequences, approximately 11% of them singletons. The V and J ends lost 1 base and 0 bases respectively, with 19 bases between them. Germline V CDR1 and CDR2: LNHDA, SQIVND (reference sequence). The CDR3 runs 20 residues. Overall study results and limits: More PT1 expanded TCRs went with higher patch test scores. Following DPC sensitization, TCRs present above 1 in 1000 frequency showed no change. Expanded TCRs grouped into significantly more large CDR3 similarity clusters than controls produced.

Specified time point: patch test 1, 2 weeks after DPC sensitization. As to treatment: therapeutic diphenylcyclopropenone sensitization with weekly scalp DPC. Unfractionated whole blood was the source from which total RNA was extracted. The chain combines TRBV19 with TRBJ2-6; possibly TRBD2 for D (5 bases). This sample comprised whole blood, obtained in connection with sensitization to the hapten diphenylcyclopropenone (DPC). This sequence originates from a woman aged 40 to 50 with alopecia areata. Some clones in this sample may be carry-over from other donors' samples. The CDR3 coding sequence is TGTGCCAGTAGTATAGGACGGGATTTGGGCAGAGGCTCTGGGGCCAACGTCCTGACTTTC. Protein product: CASSIGRDLGRGSGANVLTF.